This TCR beta chain was identified in a study of T cell changes during pregnancy in multiple sclerosis. Here immunoSEQ multiplex PCR was the method, and the copy in TCRdb shows in-frame clones only, minus some. The sample includes approximately 80,000 clones, about nine tenths of them seen just once. This clone was detected once. The sequences come from PBMCs, collected in the first trimester of pregnancy. This clonotype was obtained from a female donor in good health, serving as a control in a pregnancy study. Some clones in this sample may be carry-over from other donors' samples.

The CDR3 here is CASSYPLAGGLNEQFF. CDR3 DNA sequence: TGTGCCAGCAGCTATCCGCTAGCGGGGGGGCTCAATGAGCAGTTCTTC. The chain combines TRBV27 with TRBJ2-1; 12 nucleotides align to TRBD2. Germline V gene lookup returns CDR1 MNHEY and CDR2 SMNVEV (reference sequence). This CDR3 has 16 residues. J lost 6 bases, V lost 6 bases, and 9 bases had no gene match.